This T cell receptor (beta chain) derives from a study of metastatic and nonmetastatic thyroid tumors (dated by TCRdb to 2020 to 2021). With respect to the entire study: Repertoires were compared across peripheral blood and tumor or nodule tissue samples from malignant and benign thyroid patients.

The library was made by PCR. This sample was sequenced with an Illumina HiSeq 4000. The TCR beta-chain CDR3 region of each patient was profiled by high-throughput sequencing. The source study handled its data this way. Drawing on CDR3 differences between clinicopathological groups, the researchers built a classifier meant to tell apart patients with distant-metastatic papillary thyroid cancer. To measure repertoire diversity the researchers used the Shannon index, while the Morisita-Horn index served to gauge how similar the tumor and blood repertoires were. TCRdb reran the public reads through fastp at Q25 and MiXCR, keeping productive beta chains. The V and J calls reflect TCRdb's pipeline rather than the authors' work. The sample table records around 7,000 clones; 25% to 35% of these occur just once. The biggest ten clones account for about 21% of the sample. Before undergoing thyroid surgery, none of the patients had been given any kind of treatment. Using T-cell receptor beta sequencing, the study looked back at clinical samples from patients collected from about 2011 to 2019.

Beyond this particular receptor, the publication reports: In both blood and tumor samples, malignant tumors were reported to have significantly higher TCR beta diversity than benign nodules.

Trimming takes 0 bases from V and 5 bases from J, and the germline ends sit 11 bases apart. CDR1 and CDR2, looked up from the germline V gene, are MDHEN and SYDVKM. The CDR3 spans 15 residues, from the cysteine through the phenylalanine. Only CDR3 DNA is held: 45 bases, read in frame from base 1. This clone was observed a handful of times. The antigen this receptor binds is unknown. Within one base of it there is no much larger clone, and no base qualities were kept. The TCR was taken from a female donor with papillary thyroid cancer or a benign thyroid nodule (not recorded which). Some clones in this sample may be carry-over from other donors' samples. This chain is built from TRBV28 and TRBJ2-1, with the D call perhaps TRBD1 or TRBD2, as 6 bases match in each case. Material for sequencing was tumor tissue. The nucleotides are TGTGCCAGCAGTTTATGGGGGGCGGGGAACAATGAGCAGTTCTTC. Translated, it gives CASSLWGAGNNEQFF.